This T cell receptor beta chain was captured by sequencing in a study of blood T cells in healthy people across ages. CDR1 and CDR2 (germline): SEHNR, FQNEAQ (reference sequence). The CDR3 runs to 15 residues. J gave up 8 bases and V 5 bases, and 11 bases lay outside the gene matches. It was with a sample-barcoded 5' primer and a J-beta primer mix that a second PCR of roughly 7 to 12 cycles was run. One entry per CDR3 protein results from TCRdb running MiXCR on the 5' RACE reads. The table shows approximately 800,000 distinct CDR3 sequences, with roughly 24% occurring only once. This sample also belongs to another study, concerning T cells of mothers and their children.

The clonotype originates from a boy aged 10-17 years in good health. V usage is TRBV7-9 and J usage is TRBJ1-4; 7 bases align to TRBD1. The sequenced material came from blood. CDR3 nucleotide sequence: TGTGCCAGCAGCCCGTCCGACAGGGTGCGGGAAAAACTGTTTTTT. Its translation is CASSPSDRVREKLFF.